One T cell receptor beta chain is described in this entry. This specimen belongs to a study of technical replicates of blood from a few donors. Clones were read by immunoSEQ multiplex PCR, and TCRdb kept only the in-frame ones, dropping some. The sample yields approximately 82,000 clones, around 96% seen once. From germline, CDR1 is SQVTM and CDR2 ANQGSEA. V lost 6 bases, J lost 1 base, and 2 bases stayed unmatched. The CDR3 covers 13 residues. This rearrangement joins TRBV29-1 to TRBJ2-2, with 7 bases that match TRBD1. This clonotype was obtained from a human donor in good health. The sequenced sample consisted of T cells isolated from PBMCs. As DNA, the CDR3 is TGCAGCGTCAGACAGGGGAACACCGGGGAGCTGTTTTTT. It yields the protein CSVRQGNTGELFF.